This T cell receptor (beta chain) was observed in a study of patients and donors after allogeneic stem cell transplantation. A single record per CDR3 protein comes from TCRdb applying MiXCR to the RT-PCR reads. The sample has fewer than 250,000 distinct CDR3 sequences, 13% to 15% seen once. This clonotype was picked up a small number of times. The CDR3 covers 14 residues. CDR1 is DFQATT and CDR2 is SNEGSKA in the germline V gene (reference sequence). V shed 3 bases, J shed 8 bases, and the junction held 10 bases outside the gene matches. The sequence derives from a human donor who was either an allogeneic HSCT recipient or a stem cell or donor lymphocyte infusion donor (not recorded which). It is not recorded whose cells these are; they may come from a transplant donor. This chain joins TRBV20-1 and TRBJ1-2, with 9 nucleotides matching TRBD1. Sequencing used blood, either unsorted or a sorted T cell fraction (not recorded which). The CDR3 is CSASVSQGAGGYTF. For the CDR3, the DNA is TGCAGTGCTAGTGTTTCACAGGGGGCTGGGGGCTACACCTTC.